The source of this T cell receptor beta chain is a study of spatial heterogeneity in lung cancer. All TCR cDNA molecules were individually tagged with a unique molecular identifier. One entry per CDR3 protein, called by TCRdb with MiXCR from the 5' RACE reads. The sample yields 15,000 to 20,000 distinct CDR3 sequences, around 6.9% seen once. At least ten counts were recorded for this clonotype. The antigen is unknown. Sample time point: sample taken at primary tumor resection. The donors, 70 or so patients with untreated early-stage non-small cell lung cancer, provided the samples. This CDR3 has 15 residues. Trimming removed 2 bases from V and 0 bases from J, with 8 bases in between. From germline, CDR1 is GTSNPN and CDR2 SVGIG (reference sequence). Regarding the study as a whole: It was found that expanded intratumoral alpha and beta TCR counts tracked tumor mutation counts.

The source is a male donor with early-stage non-small cell lung cancer. V gene TRBV30 combines with J gene TRBJ2-6, with D perhaps TRBD1 (5 bases). The sequencing used lung tumor tissue, collected at surgery. The CDR3 protein is CAWSNDSSGANVLTF. The CDR3 DNA reads TGTGCCTGGAGTAACGACAGCTCTGGGGCCAACGTCCTGACTTTC.